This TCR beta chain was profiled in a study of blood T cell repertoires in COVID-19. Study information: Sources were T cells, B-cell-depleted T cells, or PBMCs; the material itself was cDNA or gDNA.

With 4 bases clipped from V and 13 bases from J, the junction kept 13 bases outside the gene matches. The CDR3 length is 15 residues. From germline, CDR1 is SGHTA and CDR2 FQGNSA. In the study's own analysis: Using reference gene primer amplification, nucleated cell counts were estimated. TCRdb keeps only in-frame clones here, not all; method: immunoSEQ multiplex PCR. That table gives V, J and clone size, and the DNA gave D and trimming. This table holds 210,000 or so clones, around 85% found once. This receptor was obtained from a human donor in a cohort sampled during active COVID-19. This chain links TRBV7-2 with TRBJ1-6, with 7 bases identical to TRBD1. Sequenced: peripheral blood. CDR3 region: CASSSQGPPGAPLHF. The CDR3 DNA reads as TGTGCCAGCAGCTCACAGGGGCCCCCGGGGGCGCCCCTCCACTTT.